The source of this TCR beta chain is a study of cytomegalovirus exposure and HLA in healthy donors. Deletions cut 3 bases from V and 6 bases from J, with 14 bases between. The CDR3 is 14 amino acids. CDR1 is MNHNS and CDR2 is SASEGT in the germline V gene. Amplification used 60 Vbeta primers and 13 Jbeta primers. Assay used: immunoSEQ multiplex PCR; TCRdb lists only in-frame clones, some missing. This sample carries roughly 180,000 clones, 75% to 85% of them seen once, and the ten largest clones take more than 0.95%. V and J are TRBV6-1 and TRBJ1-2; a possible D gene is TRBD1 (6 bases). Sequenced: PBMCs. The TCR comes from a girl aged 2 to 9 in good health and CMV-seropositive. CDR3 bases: TGTGCCAGCAGTGATCAGGGGTCGTTAGATGGCTACACCTTC. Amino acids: CASSDQGSLDGYTF.